This section outlines one T cell receptor (beta chain) sequence together with its context. Its target is not known. As to time point: newly diagnosed, previously untreated cHL patient sample. Serving as comparison were PBMCs from newly diagnosed, untreated classical Hodgkin lymphoma, which were sequenced alongside the relapsed/refractory trial patients. The data are from a study of PD-1 blockade in classical Hodgkin lymphoma. Whole-study results and caveats: What drove the repertoire differences, possibly disease activity or prior therapy, has not been defined. When set against healthy donors, newly diagnosed patients were reported to show lower baseline TCR diversity.

Only in-frame clones appear in the TCRdb table, and some are missing; sequencing was by immunoSEQ multiplex PCR. The sample carries 20,000 to 25,000 clones, 94% recorded once. Per the germline V gene, CDR1 is LGHNA and CDR2 is YSLEER. This CDR3 region has 18 residues. The junction had 15 bases not matched to a gene; V was cut back by 1 base and J by 7 bases. The sequencing sample was made of peripheral blood mononuclear cells (PBMCs). This chain uses TRBV4-3 with TRBJ2-1; TRBD2 matches 8 bases. The clonotype comes from a human donor with classical Hodgkin lymphoma. The CDR3 loop is CASSQGLSGKMSGNEQFF. CDR3 coding DNA: TGCGCCAGCAGCCAAGGCCTTAGCGGGAAGATGAGTGGGAATGAGCAGTTCTTC.